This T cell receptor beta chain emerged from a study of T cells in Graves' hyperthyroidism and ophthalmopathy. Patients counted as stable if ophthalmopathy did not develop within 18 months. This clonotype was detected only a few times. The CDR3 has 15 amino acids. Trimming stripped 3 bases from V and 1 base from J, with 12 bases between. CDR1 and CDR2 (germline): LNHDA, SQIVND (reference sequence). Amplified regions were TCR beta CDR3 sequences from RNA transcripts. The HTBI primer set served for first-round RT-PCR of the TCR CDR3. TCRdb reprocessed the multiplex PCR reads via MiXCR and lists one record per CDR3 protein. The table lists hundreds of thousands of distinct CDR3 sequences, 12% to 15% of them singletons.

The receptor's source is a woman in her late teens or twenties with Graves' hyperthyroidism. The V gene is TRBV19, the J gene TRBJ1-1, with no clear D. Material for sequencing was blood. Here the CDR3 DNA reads TGTGCCAGTAGTATGGGCAGCCTGACGAACACTGAAGCTTTCTTT. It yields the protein CASSMGSLTNTEAFF.